Below, 4 T cell receptor beta chains from the same sample are listed, as sequenced in a study of blood T cell repertoires in COVID-19. Here immunoSEQ multiplex PCR was the method, and the copy in TCRdb shows in-frame clones only, minus some. The sample lists roughly 200,000 clones; 86% were seen once. Sequencing used PBMCs or T cells enriched from blood (not recorded which). The receptors originated from a man aged 35 to 55 with acute COVID-19.

This clone came up a few times. The J gene is TRBJ2-7, the V gene TRBV2; D is unclear. The germline V gene has CDR1 SNHLY and CDR2 FYNNEI. V dropped 4 bases and J dropped 6 bases, with 10 bases sitting between them. The CDR3 is made up of 12 amino acids. The CDR3 DNA is TGTGCCAGCAGTGGGTCGGTCTCCGAGCAGTACTTC. It encodes CASSGSVSEQYF.

About this clone: One end of the junction does not line up with germline, which may come from a read error. The rearrangement links TRBV23-1 to TRBJ2-2, with 7 positions matching TRBD2. TRBV23-1 has ORF status, its function being uncertain. The CDR3 spans 16 residues. CDR3: CASSHPGGSIHRGAVF. The CDR3 coding sequence is TGCGCCAGCAGTCATCCGGGAGGCTCGATACACCGGGGAGCTGTTTTT.

The J gene is TRBJ1-6, the V gene TRBV29-1; maybe TRBD1 (5 bases). V lost 4 bases, J lost 10 bases, and 14 bases lay in between. The CDR3 length is 13 residues. Germline CDR1 reads SQVTM; CDR2 reads ANQGSEA. DNA for the CDR3: TGCAGCGTTGGTCTCGGGGGAGGATCACCCCTCCACTTT. Amino acids: CSVGLGGGSPLHF.

In this sample, this clone turned up once. V gene TRBV10-3 combines with J gene TRBJ1-1; weak D call: TRBD1 (5 bases). Germline CDR1 reads ENHRY; CDR2 reads SYGVKD. V lost 3 bases and J 5 bases, leaving 13 bases between the germline ends. CDR3 length: 14 amino acids. The CDR3 reads CAISDRGERTEAFF. The CDR3 nucleotides read TGTGCCATCAGTGATCGGGGGGAAAGGACTGAAGCTTTCTTT.